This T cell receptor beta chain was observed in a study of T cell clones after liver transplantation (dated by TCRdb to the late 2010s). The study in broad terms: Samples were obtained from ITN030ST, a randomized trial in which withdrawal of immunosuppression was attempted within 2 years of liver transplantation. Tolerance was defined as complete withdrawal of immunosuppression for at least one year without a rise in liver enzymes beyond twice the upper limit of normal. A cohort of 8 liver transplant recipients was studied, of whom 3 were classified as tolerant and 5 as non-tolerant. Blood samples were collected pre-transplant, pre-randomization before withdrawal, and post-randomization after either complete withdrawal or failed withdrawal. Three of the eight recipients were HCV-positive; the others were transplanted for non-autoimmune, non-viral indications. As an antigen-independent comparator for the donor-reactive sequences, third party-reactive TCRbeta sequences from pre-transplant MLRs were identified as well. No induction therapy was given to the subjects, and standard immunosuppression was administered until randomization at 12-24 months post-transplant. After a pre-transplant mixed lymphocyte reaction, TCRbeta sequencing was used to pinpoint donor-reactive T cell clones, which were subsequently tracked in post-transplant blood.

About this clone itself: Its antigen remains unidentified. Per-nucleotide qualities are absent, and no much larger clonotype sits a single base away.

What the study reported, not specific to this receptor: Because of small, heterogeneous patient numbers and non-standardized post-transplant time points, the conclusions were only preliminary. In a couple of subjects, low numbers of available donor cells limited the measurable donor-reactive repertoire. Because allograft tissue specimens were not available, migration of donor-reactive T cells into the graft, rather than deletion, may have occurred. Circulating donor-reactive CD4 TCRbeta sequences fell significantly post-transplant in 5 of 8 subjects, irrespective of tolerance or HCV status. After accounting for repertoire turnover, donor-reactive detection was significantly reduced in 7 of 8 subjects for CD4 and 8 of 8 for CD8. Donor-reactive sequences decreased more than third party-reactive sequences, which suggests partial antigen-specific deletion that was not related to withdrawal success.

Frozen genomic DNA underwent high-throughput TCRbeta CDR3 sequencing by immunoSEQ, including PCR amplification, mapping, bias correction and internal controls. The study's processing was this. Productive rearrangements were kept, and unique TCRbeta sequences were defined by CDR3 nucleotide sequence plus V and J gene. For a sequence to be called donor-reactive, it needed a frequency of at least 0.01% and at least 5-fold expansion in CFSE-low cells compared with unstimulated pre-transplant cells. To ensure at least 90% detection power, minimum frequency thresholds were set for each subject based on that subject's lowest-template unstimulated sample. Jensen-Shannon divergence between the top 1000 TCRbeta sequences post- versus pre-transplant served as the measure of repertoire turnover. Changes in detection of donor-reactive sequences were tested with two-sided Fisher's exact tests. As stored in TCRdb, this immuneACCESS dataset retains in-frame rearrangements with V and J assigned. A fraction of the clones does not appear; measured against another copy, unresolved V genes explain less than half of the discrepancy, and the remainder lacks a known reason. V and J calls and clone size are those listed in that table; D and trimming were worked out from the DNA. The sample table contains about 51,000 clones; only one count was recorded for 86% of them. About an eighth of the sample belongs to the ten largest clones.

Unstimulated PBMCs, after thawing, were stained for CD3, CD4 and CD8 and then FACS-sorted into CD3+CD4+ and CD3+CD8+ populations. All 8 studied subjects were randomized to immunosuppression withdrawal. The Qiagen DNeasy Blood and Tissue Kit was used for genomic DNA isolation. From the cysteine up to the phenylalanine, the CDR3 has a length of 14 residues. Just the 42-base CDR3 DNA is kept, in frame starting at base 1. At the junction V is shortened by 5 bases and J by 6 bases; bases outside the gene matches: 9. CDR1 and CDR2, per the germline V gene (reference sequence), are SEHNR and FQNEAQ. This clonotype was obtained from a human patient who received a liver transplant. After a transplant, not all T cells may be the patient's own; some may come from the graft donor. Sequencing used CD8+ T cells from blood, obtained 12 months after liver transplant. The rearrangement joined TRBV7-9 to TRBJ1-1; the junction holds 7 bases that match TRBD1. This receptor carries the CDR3 CASSPPRGRAEAFF. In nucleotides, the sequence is TGTGCCAGCAGCCCCCCGAGGGGGCGGGCTGAAGCTTTCTTT.